Listed below are T cell receptor beta chains from one sample, sequenced in a study of tumor and adjacent non-tumor tissue in lung cancer. TCRdb reprocessed the multiplex PCR reads via MiXCR and lists one record per CDR3 protein. In the table there are 120,000 or so distinct CDR3 sequences, 66% of which are singletons. Sequenced sample: lung tumor tissue. The receptors originated from a man aged 30 to 45 with non-small cell lung cancer. The CDR3 runs from the conserved cysteine through the conserved F or W. A D gene is named only where the DNA matches it firmly. Rows may omit the clone size; those that give it use once, few, many or a size class.

D gene	V gene	J gene	clone size	CDR3 protein	CDR3 DNA
-	TRBV13	TRBJ1-5	many	CASSFRGRERSNQPQHF	TGTGCCAGCAGCTTCCGAGGGAGGGAGCGAAGCAATCAGCCCCAGCATTTT
TRBD2	TRBV6-1	TRBJ2-3	few	CVSSEYERELTDTRYF	TGTGTCAGCAGTGAATACGAGCGGGAGCTCACAGATACGCGGTATTTT
-	TRBV12-3/TRBV12-4	TRBJ2-1	-	CASRWGNPQGNEQSF	TGTGCCAGCAGATGGGGAAACCCGCAGGGGAATGAGCAGTCCTTC
-	TRBV29-1	TRBJ1-2	-	CSVDVAGATLGGYTF	TGCAGCGTCGATGTGGCAGGAGCGACCTTGGGAGGCTACACCTTC
TRBD1	TRBV5-5	TRBJ2-7	many	CASNPPGGSEQYF	TGTGCCAGCAATCCCCCAGGGGGCAGCGAGCAGTACTTC
-	TRBV11-1	TRBJ2-4	-	CASTDSGRATKKIQYF	TGTGCCAGCACCGACTCAGGCAGGGCAACCAAAAAAATTCAGTACTTC
-	TRBV11-3	TRBJ2-1	medium-sized	CASSLDASVDEQFF	TGTGCCAGCAGCTTAGATGCATCAGTTGATGAGCAGTTCTTC
-	TRBV20-1	TRBJ2-1	few	CSARDPPYNEQFF	TGCAGTGCTAGAGATCCCCCCTACAATGAGCAATTCTTC
TRBD1	TRBV24-1	TRBJ2-2	-	CVTSDRGTTRELFF	TGTGTCACCAGCGACAGGGGTACCACCAGGGAGCTGTTTTTT
-	TRBV12-3/TRBV12-4	TRBJ1-1	-	CASSLAGANTEAFF	TGTGCCAGCAGTTTAGCGGGGGCTAACACTGAAGCTTTCTTT
-	TRBV11-2	TRBJ2-7	-	CASSLDYNSMTGPSYEQYF	TGTGCCAGCAGCTTAGATTATAACAGTATGACAGGCCCCTCCTACGAGCAGTACTTC
-	TRBV5-1	TRBJ2-1	many	CASSFGGSYNEQFF	TGCGCCAGCAGCTTCGGAGGCTCCTACAATGAGCAGTTCTTC